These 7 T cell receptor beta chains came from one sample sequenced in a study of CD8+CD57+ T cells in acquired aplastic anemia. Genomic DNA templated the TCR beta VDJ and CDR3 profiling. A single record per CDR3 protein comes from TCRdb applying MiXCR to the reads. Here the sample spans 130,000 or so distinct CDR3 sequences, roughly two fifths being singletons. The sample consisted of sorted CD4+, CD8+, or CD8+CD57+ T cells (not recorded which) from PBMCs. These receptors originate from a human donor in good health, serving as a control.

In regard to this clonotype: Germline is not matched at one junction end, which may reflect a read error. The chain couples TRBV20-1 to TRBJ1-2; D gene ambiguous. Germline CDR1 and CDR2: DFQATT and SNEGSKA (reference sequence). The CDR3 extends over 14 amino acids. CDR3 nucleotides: TGCAGTGCTCCCGAGGGCGCCGCCAGCTATGGCTGCACCTTC. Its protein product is CSAPEGAASYGCTF.

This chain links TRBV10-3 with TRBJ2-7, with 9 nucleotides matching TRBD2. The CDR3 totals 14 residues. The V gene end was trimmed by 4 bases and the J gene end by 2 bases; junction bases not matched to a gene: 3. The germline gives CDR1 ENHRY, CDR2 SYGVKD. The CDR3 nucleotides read TGTGCCATCAGTGGGACTAGCGAAACCTACGAGCAGTACTTC. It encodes CAISGTSETYEQYF.

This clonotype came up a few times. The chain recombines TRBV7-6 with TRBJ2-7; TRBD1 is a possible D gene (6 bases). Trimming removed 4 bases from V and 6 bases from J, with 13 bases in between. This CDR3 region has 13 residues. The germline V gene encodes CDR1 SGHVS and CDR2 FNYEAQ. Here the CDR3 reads CASSSMGASEQYF. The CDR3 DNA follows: TGTGCCAGCAGCTCAATGGGGGCAAGCGAGCAGTACTTC.

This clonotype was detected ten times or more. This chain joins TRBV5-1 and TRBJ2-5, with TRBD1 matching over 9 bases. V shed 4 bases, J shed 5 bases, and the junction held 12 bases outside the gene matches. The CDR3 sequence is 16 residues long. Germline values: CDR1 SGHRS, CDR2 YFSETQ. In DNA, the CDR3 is TGCGCCAGCAGCCTCCCCTTAACAGGGGGCGGTGAGACCCAGTACTTC. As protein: CASSLPLTGGGETQYF.

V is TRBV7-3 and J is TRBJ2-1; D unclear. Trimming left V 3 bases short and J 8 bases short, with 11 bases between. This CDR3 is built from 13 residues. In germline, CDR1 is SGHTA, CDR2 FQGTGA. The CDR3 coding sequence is TGTGCCAGCAGCTTCGTTCAGCACGATGAGCAGTTCTTC. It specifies CASSFVQHDEQFF.

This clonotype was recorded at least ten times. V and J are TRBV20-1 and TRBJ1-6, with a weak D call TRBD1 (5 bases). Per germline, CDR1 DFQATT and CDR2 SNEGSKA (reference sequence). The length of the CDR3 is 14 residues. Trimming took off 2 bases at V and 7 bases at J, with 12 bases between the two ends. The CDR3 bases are TGCAGTGCTAGAAGGCCGGGGACGAATTCACCCCTCCACTTT. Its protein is CSARRPGTNSPLHF.

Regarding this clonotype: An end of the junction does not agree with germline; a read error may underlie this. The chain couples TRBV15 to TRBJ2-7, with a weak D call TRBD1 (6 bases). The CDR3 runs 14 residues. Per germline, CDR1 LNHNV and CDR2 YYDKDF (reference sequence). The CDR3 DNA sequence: TGTGCCACCAGCAGAGGACAGGTGGCTCCACGACTCATCTTC. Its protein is CATSRGQVAPRLIF.